This T cell receptor beta chain was obtained from a study of beta chain features in type 1 diabetes. Study context: The study examined around 98,000,000 sorted cells across all samples. Study results and limitations: Amplification by PCR could prefer shorter templates, with the same effect in patients and controls. Since sequencing was performed on cDNA, cells with high TCR expression could be over-represented. TCRB CDR3 length was moderately but significantly reduced in all four CD4+ subsets of Type 1 diabetes patients.

The CDR3 has 13 amino acids. CDR1 SQVTM and CDR2 ANQGSEA come from the germline V gene. Germline trimming cut 2 bases from V and 7 bases from J; bases unmatched to any gene: 4. Investigators reverse transcribed all isolated RNA, so they sequenced expressed TCRB transcripts. Using immunoSEQ multiplex PCR, the repertoire was profiled, and TCRdb retains in-frame clones only, with some absent. The repertoire holds hundreds of thousands of clones, with around 15% as singletons. A single heparinised blood sample, averaging approximately 116 mL, was obtained per donor. This clone has more than one count but fewer than ten. Its antigen is as yet unknown.

The chain links TRBV29-1 to TRBJ2-7; 11 nucleotides align to TRBD2. The sequenced material came from naive CD4+ T cells from blood. The TCR originated in a man aged 18-30 years with type 1 diabetes. CDR3 protein: CSVETSGSQEQYF. The CDR3 coding sequence is TGCAGCGTTGAAACTAGCGGGAGTCAGGAGCAGTACTTC.